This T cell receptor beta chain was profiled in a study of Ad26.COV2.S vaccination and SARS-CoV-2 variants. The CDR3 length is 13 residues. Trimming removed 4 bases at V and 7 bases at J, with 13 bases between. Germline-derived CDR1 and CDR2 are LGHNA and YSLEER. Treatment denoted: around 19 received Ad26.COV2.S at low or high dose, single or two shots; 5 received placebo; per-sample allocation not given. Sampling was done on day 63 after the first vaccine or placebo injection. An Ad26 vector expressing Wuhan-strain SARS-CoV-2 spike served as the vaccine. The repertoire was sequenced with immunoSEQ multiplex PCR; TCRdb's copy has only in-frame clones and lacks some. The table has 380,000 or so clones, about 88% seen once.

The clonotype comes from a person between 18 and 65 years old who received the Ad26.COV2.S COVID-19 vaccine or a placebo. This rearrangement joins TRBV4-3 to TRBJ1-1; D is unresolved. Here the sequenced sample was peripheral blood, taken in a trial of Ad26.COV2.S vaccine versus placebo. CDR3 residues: CASSPRTAIEAFF. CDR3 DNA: TGCGCCAGCAGCCCCCGGACGGCCATTGAAGCTTTCTTT.